This T cell receptor (beta chain) was identified during a study of PD-1 blockade in classical Hodgkin lymphoma. General study results and limits: TCR diversity rose significantly by C4D1 in CD4+ but not CD8+ cells. Newly diagnosed patients were reported to start with lower TCR diversity than healthy donors.

The repertoire was sequenced with immunoSEQ multiplex PCR; TCRdb's copy has only in-frame clones and lacks some. This sample yields roughly 39,000 clones, of which about 80% are seen a single time; roughly 9.8% belongs to the top ten. Time point described: cycle 4 day 1 (C4D1), after less than seven weeks of nivolumab. Every patient relapsed after autologous stem cell transplantation, and brentuximab vedotin exposure varied. Complete response, partial response or progressive disease made up the best responses. For this clone: The target antigen is unknown.

This receptor was taken from a human donor with classical Hodgkin lymphoma. This material consisted of peripheral blood mononuclear cells (PBMCs), taken before the fourth cycle of nivolumab.

CDR3 amino acids: CATSRVGGRTGLSFNEKLFF. In nucleotides, the CDR3 is TGTGCCACCAGCAGAGTTGGCGGCCGGACAGGGCTTTCTTTTAATGAAAAACTGTTTTTT. The chain couples TRBV15 to TRBJ1-4; 8 bases are a match to TRBD1. This CDR3 has 20 residues. Per germline, CDR1 LNHNV and CDR2 YYDKDF (reference sequence). The V gene end was trimmed by 1 base and the J gene end by 4 bases; junction bases not matched to a gene: 17.